This T cell receptor (beta chain) comes out of a study of CD8 T cells in Susac syndrome. As for the study in general: Patients with Susac syndrome had blood drawn and were at that point therapy-naive, on corticosteroids, or on intravenous immunoglobulin alone.

Germline V gives CDR1 SGHAT, CDR2 FQNNGV. CDR3 length: 15 amino acids. Trimming took off 7 bases at V and 0 bases at J, with 15 bases between the two ends. Reverse transcription of about 0.5 to 1 ug RNA was carried out with random hexamers. The CDR3 of TCR beta was amplified by immunoSEQ multiplex PCR across 54 Vbeta and 13 Jbeta. Via MiXCR, TCRdb re-called the immunoSEQ multiplex PCR reads, giving one row per CDR3 protein. The data hold around 170,000 distinct CDR3 sequences, with 95% observed a single time. TCR beta sequencing covered blood CD8+ and CD4+ T cells. The rearrangement joins TRBV11-2 to TRBJ1-1; D is undetermined. The sequenced sample was CD8+ T cells from PBMCs. This clonotype originated in a human donor with Susac syndrome. CDR3 residues: CASTPRSGLNTEAFF. CDR3 DNA sequence: TGTGCCAGCACCCCTCGGTCAGGTTTGAACACTGAAGCTTTCTTT.